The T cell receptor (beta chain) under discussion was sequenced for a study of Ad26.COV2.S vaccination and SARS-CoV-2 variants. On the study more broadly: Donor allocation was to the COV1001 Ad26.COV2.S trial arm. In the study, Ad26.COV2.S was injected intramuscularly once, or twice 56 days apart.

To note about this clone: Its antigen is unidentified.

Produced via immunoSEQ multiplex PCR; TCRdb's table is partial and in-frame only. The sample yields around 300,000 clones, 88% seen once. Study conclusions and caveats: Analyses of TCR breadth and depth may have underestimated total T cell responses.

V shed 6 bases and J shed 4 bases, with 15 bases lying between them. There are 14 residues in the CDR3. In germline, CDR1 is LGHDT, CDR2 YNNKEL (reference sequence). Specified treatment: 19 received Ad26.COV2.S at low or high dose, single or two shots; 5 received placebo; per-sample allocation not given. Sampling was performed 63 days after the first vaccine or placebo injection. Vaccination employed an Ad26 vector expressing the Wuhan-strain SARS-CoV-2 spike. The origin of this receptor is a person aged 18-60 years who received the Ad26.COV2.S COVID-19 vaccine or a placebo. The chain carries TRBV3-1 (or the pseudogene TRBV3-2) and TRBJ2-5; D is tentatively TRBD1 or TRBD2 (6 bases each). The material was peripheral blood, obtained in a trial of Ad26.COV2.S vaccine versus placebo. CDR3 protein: CASSSLGGRETQYF. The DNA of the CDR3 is TGTGCCAGCAGTTCCCTAGGGGGGAGAGAGACCCAGTACTTC.